The 2 T cell receptor beta chains below come from one sample, sequenced in a study of tumor-infiltrating lymphocytes in primary liver carcinoma. RNA isolated from unsorted whole blood supplied the blood RNA, with germline DNA also extracted. The investigators made TCR beta cDNA from 400 to 550 ng total RNA, using a constant-region primer. Slightly modified ARM-PCR, run as three nested multiplex PCR rounds, produced the TCR beta libraries. The two initial PCR rounds, around 11 cycles each, used TRBV1-TRBV30 forward and C-beta reverse primers. TCRdb redid the calling of the multiplex PCR reads with MiXCR, one entry per CDR3 protein. The data contain about 310,000 distinct CDR3 sequences, more than 55% of them singletons. Sequenced input: peripheral blood. The source of these receptors is a woman aged 25 to 45 with primary liver carcinoma and hepatitis B virus infection.

The rearrangement joins TRBV4-1 to TRBJ2-7, with TRBD2 matching over 7 bases. CDR1 is MGHRA, CDR2 YSYEKL, per germline. There are 16 residues in the CDR3. J gave up 4 bases and V 3 bases, and 12 bases lay outside the gene matches. The CDR3 region has the DNA TGCGCCAGCAGCCACCGTAGCATGAGCGGGGCTTACGAGCAGTACTTC. Its protein product is CASSHRSMSGAYEQYF.

This chain connects TRBV11-2 to TRBJ1-1, with D unclear. The CDR3 is 14 residues long. V lost 4 bases and J 3 bases, leaving 12 bases between the germline ends. In germline, CDR1 is SGHAT, CDR2 FQNNGV. This CDR3 reads CASSSDGGHTEAFF. The CDR3 DNA reads TGTGCCAGCAGCTCAGACGGTGGGCACACTGAAGCTTTCTTT.